This TCR beta chain is drawn from a study of cytomegalovirus exposure and HLA in healthy donors. The CDR3 covers 12 residues. Looked up from germline, CDR1 is KGHSH and CDR2 is LQKENI. Trimming removed 0 bases at V and 7 bases at J, with 4 bases between. Concerning this clone: Its target is not known.

The primer mix had 60 Vbeta and 13 Jbeta primers. Method: immunoSEQ multiplex PCR; TCRdb's copy keeps in-frame clones and lacks some. The table lists about 150,000 clones, 70% of them singletons. Notes on the study in general: Most TCR sequences were rare, but some public TCRs occurred in many donors. In a later analysis, HLA-C alleles had the fewest associated TCRs, DRB1 alleles the most. The authors later linked a missense DCLRE1C variant to TCR beta V- and J-gene trimming. Some TCR beta chains (about 170 of them) were listed as cytomegalovirus-associated.

The chain recombines TRBV18 with TRBJ2-1; no clear D. The sequenced material came from PBMCs. The source is a woman aged 55-70 years in good health and CMV-seropositive. CDR3 nucleotides: TGTGCCAGCTCACCACCTTTAAATGAGCAGTTCTTC. Its protein is CASSPPLNEQFF.